A selection of T cell receptor beta chains follows, all from one sample in a study of a mutant IDH1 vaccine in newly diagnosed glioma. Sequencing used immunoSEQ multiplex PCR; TCRdb keeps in-frame clones, though not all of them. The table includes around 92,000 clones, around four fifths detected once. This sample comprised PBMCs, obtained from a glioma patient treated with radiotherapy, temozolomide or both. The source of these receptors is a woman between 50 and 59 years old with glioma. CDR3s include the opening cysteine and the closing phenylalanine or tryptophan. Each record gives: clone size, J gene, D gene, V gene, CDR3 protein, CDR3 DNA. The D gene is left open where the match is weak. Size tells how often a clone was seen (once, few, many) or the class of an expanded clone, and some rows leave it out.

size: once
J: TRBJ2-5
D: .
V: TRBV5-1
CDR3: CASSPGAAWETQYF
DNA: TGCGCCAGCAGCCCGGGGGCAGCTTGGGAGACCCAGTACTTC

size: .
J: TRBJ1-2
D: .
V: TRBV11-3
CDR3: CASSLGQTYGYTF
DNA: TGTGCCAGCAGCCTCGGACAGACCTATGGCTACACCTTC

size: .
J: TRBJ2-2
D: .
V: TRBV27
CDR3: CASSLPTRITGELFF
DNA: TGTGCCAGCAGTTTACCTACCAGAATAACCGGGGAGCTGTTTTTT

size: .
J: TRBJ2-2
D: TRBD2
V: TRBV19
CDR3: CASSFGGRGTGELFF
DNA: TGTGCCAGTAGTTTCGGGGGGAGGGGCACCGGGGAGCTGTTTTTT

size: once
J: TRBJ1-5
D: .
V: TRBV6-1
CDR3: CASSVQGPQHF
DNA: TGTGCCAGCAGTGTCCAGGGCCCCCAGCATTTT

size: .
J: TRBJ1-1
D: .
V: TRBV19
CDR3: CASSIGWGNTEAFF
DNA: TGTGCCAGTAGTATAGGTTGGGGGAATACTGAAGCTTTCTTT

size: .
J: TRBJ1-1
D: .
V: TRBV6-1
CDR3: CASSGRFGMNTEAFF
DNA: TGTGCCAGCAGTGGTCGATTTGGGATGAACACTGAAGCTTTCTTT

size: .
J: TRBJ2-7
D: TRBD2
V: TRBV4-1
CDR3: CASSQSGAGVSGEQYF
DNA: TGCGCCAGCAGCCAAAGTGGAGCGGGGGTTAGTGGCGAGCAGTACTTC

size: .
J: TRBJ2-7
D: TRBD2
V: TRBV5-1
CDR3: CASSSRTSGAGEQYF
DNA: TGCGCCAGCAGCTCAAGGACTAGCGGGGCCGGCGAGCAGTACTTC

size: .
J: TRBJ2-1
D: .
V: TRBV15
CDR3: CATSLGGSYNEQFF
DNA: TGTGCCACATCCTTGGGGGGCTCCTACAATGAGCAGTTCTTC

size: .
J: TRBJ1-5
D: TRBD1
V: TRBV19
CDR3: CASSYSGTGVQPQHF
DNA: TGTGCCAGTAGTTATTCCGGGACAGGAGTTCAGCCCCAGCATTTT

size: .
J: TRBJ1-1
D: .
V: TRBV6-5
CDR3: CASSSNGEAFF
DNA: TGTGCCAGCAGTTCGAACGGCGAAGCTTTCTTT

size: .
J: TRBJ1-1
D: .
V: TRBV9
CDR3: CASSVGRGGNTEAFF
DNA: TGTGCCAGCAGCGTAGGGAGAGGGGGGAACACTGAAGCTTTCTTT

size: .
J: TRBJ1-2
D: TRBD1
V: TRBV6-4
CDR3: CASSAQGGYGYTF
DNA: TGTGCCAGCAGTGCACAGGGGGGCTATGGCTACACCTTC

size: .
J: TRBJ1-2
D: .
V: TRBV5-1
CDR3: CASSLGGDYGYTF
DNA: TGCGCCAGCAGCTTGGGGGGGGACTATGGCTACACCTTC

size: .
J: TRBJ2-2
D: .
V: TRBV5-1
CDR3: CASSWNTGELFF
DNA: TGCGCCAGCAGCTGGAACACCGGGGAGCTGTTTTTT

size: .
J: TRBJ2-6
D: TRBD1
V: TRBV9
CDR3: CASSTGQGDSRANVLTF
DNA: TGTGCCAGCAGCACGGGACAGGGCGACTCTAGGGCCAACGTCCTGACTTTC

size: .
J: TRBJ2-7
D: .
V: TRBV7-2
CDR3: CASSPGYEQYF
DNA: TGTGCCAGCAGCCCAGGATACGAGCAGTACTTC

size: .
J: TRBJ2-1
D: TRBD1
V: TRBV29-1
CDR3: CSVGGGLSSYNEQFF
DNA: TGCAGCGTTGGAGGGGGCTTGAGCTCCTACAATGAGCAGTTCTTC

size: few
J: TRBJ1-6
D: .
V: TRBV11-2
CDR3: CASSLEPGFGSPLHF
DNA: TGTGCCAGCAGCTTAGAACCGGGGTTCGGTTCACCCCTCCACTTT

size: few
J: TRBJ2-6
D: .
V: TRBV4-1
CDR3: CASSRGTLRRGANVLTF
DNA: TGCGCCAGCAGCCGCGGGACTCTCCGCAGGGGGGCCAACGTCCTGACTTTC

size: .
J: TRBJ2-7
D: .
V: TRBV6-5
CDR3: CASSYAGRAYEQYF
DNA: TGTGCCAGCAGTTACGCCGGGAGAGCCTACGAGCAGTACTTC

size: .
J: TRBJ1-3
D: .
V: TRBV29-1
CDR3: CSVNSGIGNTIYF
DNA: TGCAGCGTTAACTCGGGGATCGGAAACACCATATATTTT

size: .
J: TRBJ2-2
D: TRBD1
V: TRBV6-4
CDR3: CASSDEQGATTGELFF
DNA: TGTGCCAGCAGTGACGAACAGGGGGCGACCACCGGGGAGCTGTTTTTT

size: .
J: TRBJ1-2
D: .
V: TRBV6-5
CDR3: CASSSPRRIGRGGYTF
DNA: TGTGCCAGCAGTTCCCCCCGACGTATAGGGCGTGGTGGCTACACCTTC

size: .
J: TRBJ2-7
D: .
V: TRBV6-5
CDR3: CASSFGPAYEQYF
DNA: TGTGCCAGCAGTTTTGGGCCTGCCTACGAGCAGTACTTC

size: .
J: TRBJ2-5
D: TRBD1
V: TRBV29-1
CDR3: CSAGGQGETQYF
DNA: TGCAGCGCCGGGGGACAGGGGGAGACCCAGTACTTC

size: once
J: TRBJ1-1
D: TRBD1
V: TRBV6-1
CDR3: CASSAVNRGNTEAFF
DNA: TGTGCCAGCAGTGCTGTGAACAGGGGGAATACTGAAGCTTTCTTT

size: .
J: TRBJ2-7
D: .
V: TRBV5-1
CDR3: CASSLEDPSTYEQYF
DNA: TGCGCCAGCAGCTTGGAAGACCCCTCGACCTACGAGCAGTACTTC

size: .
J: TRBJ2-7
D: TRBD1
V: TRBV9
CDR3: CASSVATGAYEQYF
DNA: TGTGCCAGCAGCGTGGCAACAGGGGCCTACGAGCAGTACTTC

size: few
J: TRBJ2-7
D: .
V: TRBV14
CDR3: CASSQVQGRGEQYF
DNA: TGTGCCAGCAGCCAAGTACAGGGTCGGGGAGAGCAGTACTTC

size: .
J: TRBJ2-1
D: .
V: TRBV10-1
CDR3: CASRPDPYNEQFF
DNA: TGCGCCAGCAGGCCCGACCCCTACAATGAGCAGTTCTTC

size: .
J: TRBJ1-3
D: .
V: TRBV10-3
CDR3: CAHQGVGGNTIYF
DNA: TGTGCCCATCAAGGGGTTGGGGGAAACACCATATATTTT

size: .
J: TRBJ1-2
D: .
V: TRBV29-1
CDR3: CSDSSTSFLGYGYTF
DNA: TGCAGCGACTCGTCGACCTCGTTTTTGGGGTATGGCTACACCTTC

size: .
J: TRBJ2-6
D: .
V: TRBV7-2
CDR3: CASSLRERKLSTGANVLTF
DNA: TGTGCCAGCAGCTTAAGAGAGCGGAAACTATCTACTGGGGCCAACGTCCTGACTTTC

size: .
J: TRBJ1-5
D: .
V: TRBV7-8
CDR3: CASSFGRVNQPQHF
DNA: TGTGCCAGCAGCTTCGGCAGGGTCAATCAGCCCCAGCATTTT

size: .
J: TRBJ2-1
D: TRBD1
V: TRBV14
CDR3: CASSSGQGKGLTRNEQFF
DNA: TGTGCCAGCAGTTCGGGACAGGGTAAGGGGCTTACACGGAATGAGCAGTTCTTC

size: .
J: TRBJ1-3
D: .
V: TRBV18
CDR3: CASSRSGRRNTIYF
DNA: TGTGCCAGCTCGCGTTCGGGTCGGCGAAACACCATATATTTT

size: .
J: TRBJ1-2
D: .
V: TRBV29-1
CDR3: CSGRSGVYGYTF
DNA: TGCAGCGGCCGTTCGGGGGTCTATGGCTACACCTTC

size: .
J: TRBJ1-2
D: .
V: TRBV6-1
CDR3: CASSEVGAGYTF
DNA: TGTGCCAGCAGTGAAGTTGGGGCCGGCTACACCTTC

size: .
J: TRBJ2-7
D: TRBD2
V: TRBV14
CDR3: CASSQDVGGAGDEQYF
DNA: TGTGCCAGCAGCCAAGATGTTGGGGGAGCGGGGGACGAGCAGTACTTC

size: .
J: TRBJ2-7
D: .
V: TRBV18
CDR3: CASSPPNSYEQYF
DNA: TGTGCCAGCTCACCGCCCAACTCCTACGAGCAGTACTTC

size: .
J: TRBJ2-2
D: .
V: TRBV11-2
CDR3: CASSFTAAAHTGELFF
DNA: TGTGCCAGCAGCTTCACCGCAGCGGCCCACACCGGGGAGCTGTTTTTT

size: .
J: TRBJ2-1
D: TRBD2
V: TRBV7-7
CDR3: CASSPSGGARNEQFF
DNA: TGTGCCAGCAGCCCTAGCGGGGGGGCTCGGAATGAGCAGTTCTTC

size: .
J: TRBJ1-3
D: TRBD1
V: TRBV14
CDR3: CASSWTGGNTIYF
DNA: TGTGCCAGCAGCTGGACAGGGGGAAACACCATATATTTT

size: .
J: TRBJ2-7
D: TRBD1
V: TRBV30
CDR3: CAWLRDRGYEQYF
DNA: TGTGCCTGGTTACGGGACAGGGGCTACGAGCAGTACTTC

size: .
J: TRBJ1-3
D: .
V: TRBV7-2
CDR3: CASSPNRAGNTIYF
DNA: TGTGCCAGCAGCCCGAACAGGGCTGGAAACACCATATATTTT

size: .
J: TRBJ1-1
D: TRBD1
V: TRBV27
CDR3: CASGDRDAEAFF
DNA: TGTGCCAGCGGGGACAGGGACGCTGAAGCTTTCTTT

size: few
J: TRBJ2-5
D: .
V: TRBV5-1
CDR3: CASSPVMGQETQYF
DNA: TGCGCCAGCAGCCCCGTAATGGGGCAAGAGACCCAGTACTTC

size: .
J: TRBJ1-6
D: TRBD1
V: TRBV18
CDR3: CASSPGITGGNSPLHF
DNA: TGTGCCAGCTCACCAGGGATTACAGGGGGTAATTCACCCCTCCACTTT

size: .
J: TRBJ1-2
D: .
V: TRBV12-2
CDR3: CASRPARTGYGYTF
DNA: TGTGCAAGTCGCCCGGCCCGGACTGGCTATGGCTACACCTTC

size: .
J: TRBJ2-1
D: TRBD2
V: TRBV30
CDR3: CAWSVRRGAYNEQFF
DNA: TGTGCCTGGAGTGTACGTCGGGGGGCCTACAATGAGCAGTTCTTC

size: .
J: TRBJ1-4
D: TRBD1
V: TRBV7-9
CDR3: CASSLGQGGWEKLFF
DNA: TGTGCCAGCAGCTTAGGACAGGGTGGATGGGAAAAACTGTTTTTT

size: .
J: TRBJ2-2
D: .
V: TRBV9
CDR3: CASSGQDASSNTGELFF
DNA: TGTGCCAGCAGCGGACAGGACGCGTCGTCGAACACCGGGGAGCTGTTTTTT

size: .
J: TRBJ1-1
D: .
V: TRBV11-3
CDR3: CASSFQGSGTEAFF
DNA: TGTGCCAGCAGCTTTCAGGGATCGGGCACTGAAGCTTTCTTT

size: .
J: TRBJ1-2
D: TRBD1
V: TRBV6-1
CDR3: CASFRTGGSYGYTF
DNA: TGTGCCAGCTTCCGGACAGGGGGGTCGTATGGCTACACCTTC

size: .
J: TRBJ2-5
D: .
V: TRBV10-3
CDR3: CAISESQVETQYF
DNA: TGTGCCATCAGTGAGTCCCAGGTCGAGACCCAGTACTTC